This T cell receptor (beta chain) was retrieved from a study of metastatic and nonmetastatic thyroid tumors (dated by TCRdb to about 2020). Notes on the research overall: The researchers compared repertoires between peripheral blood samples and tumor or nodule tissue samples from patients with malignant or benign thyroid disease.

CDR1 and CDR2 (LNHDA, SQIVND) derive from the germline V gene (reference sequence). V gives up 4 bases and J gives up 6 bases, and the segment between their germline ends measures 13 bases. Reading from cysteine to phenylalanine, the CDR3 counts 14 amino acids. Only CDR3 DNA remains: 42 bases, in frame from the first base. Points the paper makes about the study in general: TCR beta diversity was reported as significantly higher in malignant tumors than in benign nodules, in both blood and tumor samples.

Before undergoing thyroid surgery, none of the patients had been given any kind of treatment. Patient clinical samples collected from the early 2010s to the late 2010s were retrospectively analysed using T-cell receptor beta sequencing. This clone has more than one count but fewer than ten. What antigen it recognizes has not been identified. Base qualities are not at hand, and no much larger clone is one base apart. Receptor libraries were prepared by PCR. Sequencing used an Illumina HiSeq 4000. High-throughput sequencing was used to profile the CDR3 region of the TCR beta-chain in every patient. In the paper's pipeline: The researchers built a classifier to tell apart papillary thyroid cancer patients with distant metastasis, based on CDR3 differences among clinicopathological groups. To measure repertoire diversity the researchers used the Shannon index, while the Morisita-Horn index served to gauge how similar the tumor and blood repertoires were. TCRdb's own reprocessing of the public reads used fastp at Q25 and MiXCR and kept productive beta chains. None of the V and J calls come from the authors' own analysis; TCRdb made them. Present in this sample are about 30,000 clones, around 25% of which were seen just once. 9.2% of the sample rests with the top ten.

The receptor's source is a female donor with papillary thyroid cancer or a benign thyroid nodule (not recorded which). Some clones in this sample may be carry-over from other donors' samples. The rearranged chain carries TRBV19 and TRBJ2-1, and TRBD2 may be the D gene, going by 5 matching bases. The sequencing input was blood. The CDR3 reads as follows: CASSTWTRVNEQFF. The DNA sequence is TGTGCCAGTAGTACTTGGACTCGCGTCAATGAGCAGTTCTTC.